The rows below give T cell receptor beta chains drawn from one sample of a study of T cell repertoires in cytomegalovirus infection. TCRdb passed the reads through MiXCR, listing each CDR3 protein once. The sample lists roughly 240,000 distinct CDR3 sequences, 6.5% seen once, with around 6.5% in the top ten. Sequencing was carried out using PBMCs. The source of these receptors is a human donor in good health (CMV status not recorded). Some clones in this sample may be carry-over from other donors' samples. Both conserved end residues are part of each CDR3. A D gene is named only where the DNA matches it firmly. Size is stated as once, few, many or a size class.

length | J | size | V | D | DNA | CDR3
14 | TRBJ2-3 | many | TRBV7-3 | - | TGTGCCAGCAGCTTAGGGGGCCTTTCAGATACGCAGTATTTT | CASSLGGLSDTQYF
13 | TRBJ2-7 | many | TRBV6-5 | TRBD1 | TGTGCCAGCCAGAGGACAGGGCTCGGGGAGCAGTACTTC | CASQRTGLGEQYF
15 | TRBJ1-4 | few | TRBV4-3 | - | TGCGCCAGCAGCCAAGAGGAGATGACTAATGAAAAACTGTTTTTT | CASSQEEMTNEKLFF
14 | TRBJ1-6 | many | TRBV6-6 | - | TGTGCCAGCGATTCAGGGGCGAGTAATTCACCCCTCCACTTT | CASDSGASNSPLHF
12 | TRBJ2-2 | many | TRBV29-1 | - | TGCAGCGTTGAAGGGAACACCGGGGAGCTGTTTTTT | CSVEGNTGELFF
12 | TRBJ2-7 | many | TRBV20-1 | - | TGCAGTGCTAGGACAGGACCCTACGAGCAGTACTTC | CSARTGPYEQYF
14 | TRBJ1-2 | many | TRBV6-5 | TRBD1 | TGTGCCAGCATCGCCGGGACAGGGGGCTCCGGCTACACCTTC | CASIAGTGGSGYTF
11 | TRBJ1-1 | many | TRBV7-2 | - | TGTGCCAGCAGCCCGGGGACTGAAGCTTTCTTT | CASSPGTEAFF
16 | TRBJ1-1 | many | TRBV4-2 | - | TGTGCCAGCAGCCTTGGAAGCGGGATTATGAACACTGAAGCTTTCTTT | CASSLGSGIMNTEAFF
13 | TRBJ1-2 | many | TRBV7-2 | - | TGTGCCAGCACCCTGACAGTGAACTATGGCTACACCTTC | CASTLTVNYGYTF
16 | TRBJ2-5 | many | TRBV27 | TRBD2 | TGTGCCAGCAGTTCCCAGCGGGGGGGCTACCAAGAGACCCAGTACTTC | CASSSQRGGYQETQYF